One and the same sample provided the 20 T cell receptor beta chains below, sequenced in a study of blood T cell repertoires in COVID-19 (dated by TCRdb to 2020 to 2021). Libraries were built with the immunoSEQ multiplex PCR assay. Here the immuneACCESS table is served through TCRdb, limited to in-frame sequences with V and J called. Missing clones are a known gap in these copies; in checked studies unresolved V genes cover under half, and the rest lacks a known reason. In this sample the table shows more than 150,000 clones, 75% to 80% of which occur a single time. The ten largest make up approximately 14% of the sample. Sequenced input: peripheral blood. These receptors were obtained from a woman older than 75 with acute or convalescent COVID-19.

The chain carries TRBV11-2 and TRBJ1-4, with D perhaps TRBD1 (5 bases). The V end was cut by 5 bases, the J end by 0 bases, with 13 bases between. This CDR3 spans 16 amino acids. Germline V gene data show CDR1 as SGHAT and CDR2 as FQNNGV. The CDR3 sequence: CASSTYRSTTNEKLFF. For the CDR3, the DNA is TGTGCCAGCAGCACCTACAGGTCAACAACTAATGAAAAACTGTTTTTT.

On this clone itself: One junction end disagrees with the germline gene, perhaps due to a read error. The V gene is TRBV7-7, the J gene TRBJ2-5, with 7 bases fitting TRBD2. CDR1 and CDR2 from the germline V gene are SSHAT and FNYEAQ (reference sequence). The length of the CDR3 is 14 residues. The CDR3 DNA reads as TGTGCTAGCAGCTTAGCGGGCCCGGGGGAGACCCAGTACTTC. It encodes CASSLAGPGETQYF.

The CDR3 loop is CASSQGQKNEKLFF. The CDR3 coding sequence is TGTGCCAGCAGCCAGGGACAGAAGAATGAAAAACTGTTTTTT. This sequence joins TRBV5-4 and TRBJ1-4; 7 bases align to TRBD1. The CDR3 contains 14 residues. Germline lookup yields CDR1 SGHNT and CDR2 YYREEE (reference sequence). The trim removed 4 bases at V and 5 bases at J, leaving 5 bases unmatched.

The chain has TRBV2 and TRBJ1-6; 7 positions agree with TRBD1. With V trimmed by 10 bases and J by 6 bases, 6 bases remained unmatched. This CDR3 has 13 residues. Germline CDR1 and CDR2: SNHLY and FYNNEI. Written as DNA, the CDR3 is TGTGCCAAGGGACAGCGGATTAATTCACCCCTCCACTTT. It translates to CAKGQRINSPLHF. Full variable domain (rest looked up from reference TRBV2 and TRBJ1-6): EPEVTQTPSHQVTQMGQEVILRCVPISNHLYFYWYRQILGQKVEFLVSFYNNEISEKSEIFDDQFSVERPDGSNFTLKIRSTKLEDSAMYFCAKGQRINSPLHFGNGTRLTVT.

This chain connects TRBV29-1 to TRBJ2-5; TRBD2 aligns across 8 bases. The CDR3 covers 12 residues. V shed 7 bases, J shed 4 bases, and the junction held 5 bases outside the gene matches. Germline loops: CDR1 SQVTM, CDR2 ANQGSEA. In DNA form, the CDR3 reads TGCAGCGCCCTCGGGGGGGGAGAGACCCAGTACTTC. Translation gives CSALGGGETQYF.

The V and J genes are TRBV4-1 and TRBJ1-2, with D tentatively TRBD1 (6 bases). The CDR3 contains 14 residues. CDR1 and CDR2 from the germline V gene are MGHRA and YSYEKL. V lost 1 base and J lost 2, with 8 bases in between. CDR3 DNA sequence: TGCGCCAGCAGCCAAGTAGGGGGAAACTATGGCTACACCTTC. Its protein is CASSQVGGNYGYTF.

The rearrangement links TRBV7-9 to TRBJ1-2; 9 bases map to TRBD1. The CDR3 contains 15 residues. The trim removed 7 bases at V and 1 base at J, leaving 7 bases unmatched. In germline, CDR1 is SEHNR, CDR2 FQNEAQ (reference sequence). As DNA, the CDR3 is TGTGCCAGCACCGCGGGGACAGGGAATAACTATGGCTACACCTTC. It encodes CASTAGTGNNYGYTF.

V is TRBV5-6 and J is TRBJ2-1; a weak D match, TRBD2 (7 bases). Germline V lookup: CDR1 SGHDT, CDR2 YYEEEE. This CDR3 has 15 amino acids. The germline V and J ends were trimmed by 0 bases and 2 bases, with 9 bases remaining between them. The chain's CDR3 is CASSLAGGTYNEQFF. The CDR3 nucleotides are TGTGCCAGCAGCTTGGCGGGGGGCACCTACAATGAGCAGTTCTTC.

V usage is TRBV30 and J usage is TRBJ2-2, with D hard to call. The CDR3 totals 13 residues. Trimming shortened V by 0 bases and J by 4 bases, and 6 bases separated the two germline ends. Per germline, CDR1 GTSNPN and CDR2 SVGIG (reference sequence). In DNA, the CDR3 is TGTGCCTGGAGTGTCCACACCACCGGGGAGCTGTTTTTT. This translates into CAWSVHTTGELFF.

The rearrangement joins TRBV18 to TRBJ2-7, with D possibly being TRBD1 (6 bases). CDR3 length: 15 residues. Trimming removed 3 bases from V and 1 base from J, with 13 bases in between. The germline V gene has CDR1 KGHSH and CDR2 LQKENI. CDR3 nucleotide sequence: TGTGCCAGCTCACCGGACAAGGGGGAGTCCTACGAGCAGTACTTC. Its protein is CASSPDKGESYEQYF.

The chain is built from TRBV28 and TRBJ1-6; no firm D call. Germline V lookup: CDR1 MDHEN, CDR2 SYDVKM. V lost 5 bases to trimming and J lost 14 bases, with 13 bases between them. The CDR3 totals 12 residues. This chain's CDR3 is CASSQTKTALHF. The CDR3 DNA reads as TGTGCCAGCAGTCAGACTAAGACGGCCCTCCACTTT.

The chain employs TRBV21-1 and TRBJ1-1. TRBV21-1 counts as a pseudogene. This CDR3 is built from 19 residues. DNA of the CDR3: TGTGCCAGCAGCTCACCCTTTGAGGCAGGGGAGGGGATGAACACTGAAGCTTTCTTT. It translates to CASSSPFEAGEGMNTEAFF.

The chain has TRBV12-3 or TRBV12-4 and TRBJ1-1, with 8 bases that match TRBD1. J gave up 13 bases and V 6 bases, and 10 bases lay outside the gene matches. The CDR3 contains 12 residues. CDR3: CASSRDRGDGFF. As DNA, the CDR3 is TGTGCCAGCAGCCGTGACAGGGGTGATGGTTTCTTT.

The chain is built from TRBV12-3 or TRBV12-4 and TRBJ1-6; the match to TRBD1 covers 8 bases. The CDR3 totals 13 residues. With 6 bases clipped from V and 13 bases from J, the junction kept 8 bases outside the gene matches. CDR3 DNA sequence: TGTGCCAGCAGGGGGGACAGGTTAAGGCCCCTCCACTTT. Translated, it gives CASRGDRLRPLHF.

V usage is TRBV9 and J usage is TRBJ2-1, with D possibly TRBD1 on 7 matching bases. Germline loops: CDR1 SGDLS, CDR2 YYNGEE. This CDR3 is built from 17 residues. With 0 bases removed from V and 0 bases from J, the gap between germline ends came to 13 bases. CDR3 bases: TGTGCCAGCAGCGTAGGGGCAGGGGGGAACTCCTACAATGAGCAGTTCTTC. Its translation is CASSVGAGGNSYNEQFF. Combining the CDR3 with reference TRBV9 and TRBJ2-1 gives the whole variable domain DSGVTQTPKHLITATGQRVTLRCSPRSGDLSVYWYQQSLDQGLQFLIQYYNGEERAKGNILERFSAQQFPDLHSELNLSSLELGDSALYFCASSVGAGGNSYNEQFFGPGTRLTVL.

The chain's CDR3 is CASSGTGGYSNQPQHF. In DNA form, the CDR3 reads TGTGCCAGCAGCGGGACAGGGGGTTATAGCAATCAGCCCCAGCATTTT. V and J are TRBV2 and TRBJ1-5, with 11 bases that match TRBD1. Per germline, CDR1 SNHLY and CDR2 FYNNEI. The CDR3 loop spans 16 amino acids. J was trimmed by 0 bases and V by 6 bases; bases with no gene match: 4.

The J gene is TRBJ2-1, the V gene TRBV29-1; 9 positions match TRBD1. Trimming took 6 bases from V and 8 from J; bases not matched to a gene: 11. Germline lookup yields CDR1 SQVTM and CDR2 ANQGSEA. This CDR3 spans 14 amino acids. DNA for the CDR3: TGCAGCGTGCCGACAGGGGGATCAGTCGATGAGCAGTTCTTC. The encoded protein is CSVPTGGSVDEQFF.

This chain links TRBV7-3 with TRBJ2-1; D remains ambiguous. CDR1 and CDR2 (germline): SGHTA, FQGTGA. The CDR3 loop spans 13 amino acids. V was clipped by 0 bases and J by 5 bases, with 5 bases between them. The CDR3 protein is CASSLTRHNEQFF. The CDR3 DNA follows: TGTGCCAGCAGCTTAACGCGGCACAATGAGCAGTTCTTC.

The chain is built from TRBV11-3 and TRBJ1-5; a possible D gene is TRBD1 (5 bases). The CDR3 has 18 residues. Germline V gives CDR1 SGHNT, CDR2 YENEEA. Trimming stripped 1 base from V and 0 bases from J, with 16 bases between. The CDR3, as DNA: TGTGCCAGCAGCTTAGTGCCGCGTGGACATTATAGCAATCAGCCCCAGCATTTT. Translating it yields CASSLVPRGHYSNQPQHF.

The V and J genes are TRBV18 and TRBJ1-3; 9 bases agree with TRBD1. Germline CDR1 and CDR2: KGHSH and LQKENI. The CDR3 loop spans 14 amino acids. V shed 3 bases and J 7 bases; nucleotides not matched to a gene: 4. In DNA, the CDR3 is TGTGCCAGCTCACCGCCGACAGGGGGGAACACCATATATTTT. Translated, it gives CASSPPTGGNTIYF. Full variable domain (outside the CDR3, taken from reference TRBV18 and TRBJ1-3): NAGVMQNPRHLVRRRGQEARLRCSPMKGHSHVYWYRQLPEEGLKFMVYLQKENIIDESGMPKERFSAEFPKEGPSILRIQQVVRGDSAAYFCASSPPTGGNTIYFGEGSWLTVV.